This TCR beta chain was documented in a study of blood T cell repertoires in COVID-19. Study-level background: Researchers got acute and convalescent COVID-19 samples from the United States, Italy and Spain. The analysed material was cDNA or gDNA that came from T cells, B-cell-depleted T cells, or PBMCs.

V lost 7 bases, J lost 4 bases, and 7 bases lay in between. The CDR3 is made up of 12 amino acids. The germline gives CDR1 LNHDA, CDR2 SQIVND (reference sequence). Original methodology: Amplification from reference gene primers served as the basis for estimated nucleated cell counts. Assay used: immunoSEQ multiplex PCR; TCRdb lists only in-frame clones, some missing. V and J calls and clone size are those listed in that table; D and trimming were worked out from the DNA. The table records about 47,000 clones, roughly 83% of them present only once. The V call is TRBV19, the J call TRBJ2-2, with D unresolved. What was sequenced was peripheral blood. The sequence came from a middle-aged man with acute or convalescent COVID-19. The chain's CDR3 is CASKIVTGELFF. CDR3 nucleotide sequence: TGTGCCAGTAAAATAGTCACCGGGGAGCTGTTTTTT.